This TCR beta chain emerged from a study of T cell changes during pregnancy in multiple sclerosis. The germline CDR1 and CDR2 sequences are SNHLY and FYNNEI. The CDR3 extends over 14 amino acids. With 4 bases removed from V and 5 bases from J, the gap between germline ends came to 12 bases. The repertoire was sequenced with immunoSEQ multiplex PCR; TCRdb's copy has only in-frame clones and lacks some. The sample lists approximately 49,000 clones, almost 95% occurring once. This sequence was found in a female donor in good health, enrolled as a control in a pregnancy study. Sequenced here: CD4+ T cells from peripheral blood mononuclear cells, sampled in the second trimester of pregnancy. The genes are TRBV2 and TRBJ2-1; D is ambiguous. The CDR3 DNA reads as TGTGCCAGCAGTGCCCAAAGATTAGACAATGAGCAGTTCTTC. Its protein is CASSAQRLDNEQFF.